This paragraph reports one T cell receptor (beta chain). V was cut by 3 bases and J by 12 bases, with 8 bases left in between. Germline CDR1 and CDR2: SEHNR and FQNEAQ (reference sequence). The CDR3 totals 11 residues. This sample was included in a study of blood T cell repertoires in COVID-19. Study-wide background: Samples of COVID-19 (acute and convalescent) were obtained from the United States, Italy and Spain.

How the authors handled the data: Amplification of reference gene primers provided the estimated nucleated cell counts. This table comes from immunoSEQ multiplex PCR, and its TCRdb copy is limited to in-frame clones, with some not included. The V and J calls and clone size come from that table; D and trimming were worked out from the DNA. The data contain over 75,000 clones, 90% to 95% of them singletons. This rearrangement joins TRBV7-9 to TRBJ1-4, with D possibly TRBD1 on 6 matching bases. Sequenced input: peripheral blood. This clonotype originated in a man between 60 and 75 years old with acute or convalescent COVID-19. Here the CDR3 reads CASSLDSQLFF. CDR3 bases: TGTGCCAGCAGCTTGGACAGTCAACTGTTTTTT.